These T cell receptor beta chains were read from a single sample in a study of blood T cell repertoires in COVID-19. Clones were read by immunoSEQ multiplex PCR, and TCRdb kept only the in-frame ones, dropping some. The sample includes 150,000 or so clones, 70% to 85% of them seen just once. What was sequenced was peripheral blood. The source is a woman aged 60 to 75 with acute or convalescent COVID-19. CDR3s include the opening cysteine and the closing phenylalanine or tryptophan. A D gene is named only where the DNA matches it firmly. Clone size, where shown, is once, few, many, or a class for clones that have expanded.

CDR3: CASSHQGNQPQHF
DNA: TGTGCCAGCTCCCACCAGGGGAATCAGCCCCAGCATTTT
V: TRBV14
D: .
size: few
J: TRBJ1-5

CDR3: CASSLGTGKKGVTGELFF
DNA: TGTGCCAGCAGCCTGGGGACAGGCAAAAAAGGAGTCACCGGGGAGCTGTTTTTT
V: TRBV13
D: TRBD1
size: .
J: TRBJ2-2

CDR3: CASSFGTGTSPLHF
DNA: TGTGCCAGCAGCTTTGGGACAGGGACTTCACCCCTCCACTTT
V: TRBV11-1
D: TRBD1
size: .
J: TRBJ1-6

CDR3: CAISNRDRAQETQYF
DNA: TGTGCCATCAGTAACCGGGACAGGGCCCAAGAGACCCAGTACTTC
V: TRBV10-3
D: TRBD1
size: .
J: TRBJ2-5

CDR3: CASSFAASGGTQETQYF
DNA: TGTGCCAGCAGCTTTGCTGCTAGCGGGGGGACCCAAGAGACCCAGTACTTC
V: TRBV12-1
D: .
size: once
J: TRBJ2-5

CDR3: CASSATGATEAFF
DNA: TGTGCCAGCTCCGCGACAGGGGCCACTGAAGCTTTCTTT
V: TRBV18
D: TRBD1
size: .
J: TRBJ1-1

CDR3: CASSPVRSPSGYGYTF
DNA: TGTGCCAGCAGCCCGGTCAGGTCCCCAAGCGGCTATGGCTACACCTTC
V: TRBV11-2
D: .
size: .
J: TRBJ1-2

CDR3: CASSQDYSDYGYTF
DNA: TGTGCCAGCAGCCAAGATTATTCAGACTATGGCTACACCTTC
V: TRBV4-2
D: .
size: .
J: TRBJ1-2

CDR3: CASSSGHVNTEAFF
DNA: TGTGCCAGCAGCTCAGGACACGTGAACACTGAAGCTTTCTTT
V: TRBV7-9
D: .
size: .
J: TRBJ1-1

CDR3: CATRPGLTNEKLFF
DNA: TGTGCCACCCGGCCGGGACTGACTAATGAAAAACTGTTTTTT
V: TRBV15
D: .
size: .
J: TRBJ1-4

CDR3: CASSLGGGSTDTQYF
DNA: TGTGCCAGCAGCTTAGGCGGGGGAAGCACAGATACGCAGTATTTT
V: TRBV5-4
D: TRBD2
size: .
J: TRBJ2-3

CDR3: CASSQVGRGNGDGELFF
DNA: TGTGCCAGCAGCCAAGTCGGCAGGGGCAATGGGGACGGGGAGCTGTTTTTT
V: TRBV3-1/TRBV3-2
D: .
size: .
J: TRBJ2-2

CDR3: CASSYGTGGWGTEAFF
DNA: TGTGCCAGCAGCTACGGGACAGGGGGCTGGGGCACTGAAGCTTTCTTT
V: TRBV5-6
D: TRBD1
size: .
J: TRBJ1-1

CDR3: CASSQGGSGVQFF
DNA: TGTGCCAGCAGCCAAGGTGGTAGCGGGGTACAGTTCTTC
V: TRBV3-1/TRBV3-2
D: TRBD2
size: .
J: TRBJ2-1

CDR3: CSVDGSPNYGYTF
DNA: TGCAGCGTTGATGGCAGTCCCAACTATGGCTACACCTTC
V: TRBV29-1
D: .
size: .
J: TRBJ1-2

CDR3: CASSPTPGQEGTEAFF
DNA: TGTGCCAGCAGCCCGACGCCGGGACAGGAGGGTACTGAAGCTTTCTTT
V: TRBV3-1/TRBV3-2
D: TRBD1
size: once
J: TRBJ1-1

CDR3: CASSQGDPRTAGNTGELFF
DNA: TGTGCCAGCAGCCAAGGAGATCCTCGTACCGCGGGGAACACCGGGGAGCTGTTTTTT
V: TRBV3-1/TRBV3-2
D: .
size: .
J: TRBJ2-2

CDR3: CASSRTGKLADTQYF
DNA: TGTGCCAGCAGTAGGACAGGAAAACTCGCGGATACGCAGTATTTT
V: TRBV6-5
D: TRBD1
size: once
J: TRBJ2-3

CDR3: CASSRDSFNEKLFF
DNA: TGTGCCAGCAGCCGCGACAGTTTTAATGAAAAACTGTTTTTT
V: TRBV5-4
D: .
size: few
J: TRBJ1-4

CDR3: CASSPPGLAGGPLGELFF
DNA: TGTGCCAGCAGCCCACCGGGACTAGCGGGGGGGCCTCTCGGGGAGCTGTTTTTT
V: TRBV7-3
D: TRBD2
size: .
J: TRBJ2-2

CDR3: CASSIGQSNTEAFF
DNA: TGTGCCAGTAGTATCGGACAGTCGAACACTGAAGCTTTCTTT
V: TRBV19
D: .
size: .
J: TRBJ1-1

CDR3: CASSPRRGAETQYF
DNA: TGTGCCAGCAGCCCCCGGAGGGGAGCCGAGACCCAGTACTTC
V: TRBV7-3
D: .
size: .
J: TRBJ2-5

CDR3: CASSVGGGAGTEAFF
DNA: TGTGCCAGCAGCGTTGGAGGAGGGGCCGGTACTGAAGCTTTCTTT
V: TRBV9
D: .
size: .
J: TRBJ1-1

CDR3: CASPLRGGGQCQETQYF
DNA: TGCGCCAGTCCCTTGAGGGGCGGGGGCCAATGCCAAGAGACCCAGTACTTC
V: TRBV10-1
D: .
size: .
J: TRBJ2-5

CDR3: CASSQGGLASYEQYF
DNA: TGTGCCAGCAGCCAAGGGGGCCTCGCTTCTTACGAGCAGTACTTC
V: TRBV4-2
D: .
size: .
J: TRBJ2-7

CDR3: CASSPPGLAVGWETQYF
DNA: TGTGCCAGTAGTCCGCCGGGACTAGCGGTGGGATGGGAGACCCAGTACTTC
V: TRBV19
D: TRBD2
size: .
J: TRBJ2-5

CDR3: CASRARTSGVGELFF
DNA: TGTGCCAGCAGGGCCAGGACTAGCGGGGTAGGGGAGCTGTTTTTT
V: TRBV6-5
D: TRBD2
size: .
J: TRBJ2-2

CDR3: CASSPSGFSNEKLFF
DNA: TGTGCCAGCAGTCCCTCAGGGTTTTCTAATGAAAAACTGTTTTTT
V: TRBV28
D: .
size: .
J: TRBJ1-4

CDR3: CASSPRTGAHEKLFF
DNA: TGTGCCAGCAGTCCCCGGACAGGCGCCCATGAAAAACTGTTTTTT
V: TRBV2
D: TRBD1
size: .
J: TRBJ1-4

CDR3: CASSPPLTDANTGELFF
DNA: TGTGCCAGCTCACCACCTCTGACAGACGCGAACACCGGGGAGCTGTTTTTT
V: TRBV18
D: .
size: few
J: TRBJ2-2

CDR3: CASSQAPGLATDTQYF
DNA: TGCGCCAGCAGCCAGGCTCCGGGACTGGCCACAGATACGCAGTATTTT
V: TRBV4-1
D: .
size: .
J: TRBJ2-3

CDR3: CASSIWGAAEAFF
DNA: TGTGCCAGTAGTATTTGGGGAGCGGCTGAAGCTTTCTTT
V: TRBV19
D: .
size: .
J: TRBJ1-1

CDR3: CASSLLGQAGAEKLFF
DNA: TGCGCCAGCAGCTTACTCGGACAGGCCGGCGCGGAAAAACTGTTTTTT
V: TRBV5-1
D: TRBD1
size: .
J: TRBJ1-4

CDR3: CASRLSGGNGYTF
DNA: TGTGCCAGCAGGCTGTCAGGGGGCAATGGCTACACCTTC
V: TRBV2
D: TRBD1
size: .
J: TRBJ1-2

CDR3: CASSEQGVAGELFF
DNA: TGTGCCAGCAGTGAACAGGGGGTGGCCGGGGAGCTGTTTTTT
V: TRBV25-1
D: TRBD1
size: .
J: TRBJ2-2

CDR3: CASSQDIGLAGHNEQFF
DNA: TGTGCCAGCAGCCAAGATATCGGACTAGCGGGGCACAATGAGCAGTTCTTC
V: TRBV3-1/TRBV3-2
D: TRBD2
size: .
J: TRBJ2-1

CDR3: CASSQLPQAITYEQYF
DNA: TGCGCCAGCAGCCAGCTCCCACAGGCGATAACCTACGAGCAGTACTTC
V: TRBV4-1
D: .
size: many
J: TRBJ2-7

CDR3: CASSKARGNRLTYEQYF
DNA: TGTGCCAGCAGCAAAGCTAGGGGGAACCGTCTAACCTACGAGCAGTACTTC
V: TRBV21-1
D: .
size: .
J: TRBJ2-7

CDR3: CASSVGGPTPGGGYTF
DNA: TGTGCCAGCAGCGTAGGCGGGCCGACCCCTGGAGGGGGCTACACCTTC
V: TRBV9
D: .
size: once
J: TRBJ1-2

CDR3: CASSQTTVNYGYTF
DNA: TGTGCCAGCAGTCAGACAACAGTTAACTATGGCTACACCTTC
V: TRBV3-1/TRBV3-2
D: .
size: few
J: TRBJ1-2

CDR3: CASSEYSTGASGNTIYF
DNA: TGCGCCAGCAGTGAGTACTCGACAGGGGCCTCTGGAAACACCATATATTTT
V: TRBV10-2
D: TRBD1
size: .
J: TRBJ1-3

CDR3: CASSFGQAATNEKLFF
DNA: TGTGCCAGTAGTTTTGGACAGGCAGCAACTAATGAAAAACTGTTTTTT
V: TRBV19
D: TRBD1
size: few
J: TRBJ1-4